This T cell receptor beta chain was sequenced for a study of blood T cell repertoires in COVID-19. The V end lost 3 bases, the J end lost 7 bases, and 13 bases lay between the germline ends. The length of the CDR3 is 14 residues. Germline loops: CDR1 SGHTA, CDR2 FQGTGA. Residents of approximately 25 US areas, aged roughly 18 to 89 years, made up the participants. TCRdb's table, derived via immunoSEQ multiplex PCR, lists solely in-frame clones and lacks some. This table has about 380,000 clones, more than 75% appearing once. Sequencing input: PBMCs or T cells enriched from blood (not recorded which). The TCR comes from a young woman who had recovered from COVID-19. V usage is TRBV7-3 and J usage is TRBJ2-1; unclear D gene. CDR3 nucleotides: TGTGCCAGCAGCTTCGGCGGTTCGGGTAATGAGCAGTTCTTC. This sequence encodes CASSFGGSGNEQFF.